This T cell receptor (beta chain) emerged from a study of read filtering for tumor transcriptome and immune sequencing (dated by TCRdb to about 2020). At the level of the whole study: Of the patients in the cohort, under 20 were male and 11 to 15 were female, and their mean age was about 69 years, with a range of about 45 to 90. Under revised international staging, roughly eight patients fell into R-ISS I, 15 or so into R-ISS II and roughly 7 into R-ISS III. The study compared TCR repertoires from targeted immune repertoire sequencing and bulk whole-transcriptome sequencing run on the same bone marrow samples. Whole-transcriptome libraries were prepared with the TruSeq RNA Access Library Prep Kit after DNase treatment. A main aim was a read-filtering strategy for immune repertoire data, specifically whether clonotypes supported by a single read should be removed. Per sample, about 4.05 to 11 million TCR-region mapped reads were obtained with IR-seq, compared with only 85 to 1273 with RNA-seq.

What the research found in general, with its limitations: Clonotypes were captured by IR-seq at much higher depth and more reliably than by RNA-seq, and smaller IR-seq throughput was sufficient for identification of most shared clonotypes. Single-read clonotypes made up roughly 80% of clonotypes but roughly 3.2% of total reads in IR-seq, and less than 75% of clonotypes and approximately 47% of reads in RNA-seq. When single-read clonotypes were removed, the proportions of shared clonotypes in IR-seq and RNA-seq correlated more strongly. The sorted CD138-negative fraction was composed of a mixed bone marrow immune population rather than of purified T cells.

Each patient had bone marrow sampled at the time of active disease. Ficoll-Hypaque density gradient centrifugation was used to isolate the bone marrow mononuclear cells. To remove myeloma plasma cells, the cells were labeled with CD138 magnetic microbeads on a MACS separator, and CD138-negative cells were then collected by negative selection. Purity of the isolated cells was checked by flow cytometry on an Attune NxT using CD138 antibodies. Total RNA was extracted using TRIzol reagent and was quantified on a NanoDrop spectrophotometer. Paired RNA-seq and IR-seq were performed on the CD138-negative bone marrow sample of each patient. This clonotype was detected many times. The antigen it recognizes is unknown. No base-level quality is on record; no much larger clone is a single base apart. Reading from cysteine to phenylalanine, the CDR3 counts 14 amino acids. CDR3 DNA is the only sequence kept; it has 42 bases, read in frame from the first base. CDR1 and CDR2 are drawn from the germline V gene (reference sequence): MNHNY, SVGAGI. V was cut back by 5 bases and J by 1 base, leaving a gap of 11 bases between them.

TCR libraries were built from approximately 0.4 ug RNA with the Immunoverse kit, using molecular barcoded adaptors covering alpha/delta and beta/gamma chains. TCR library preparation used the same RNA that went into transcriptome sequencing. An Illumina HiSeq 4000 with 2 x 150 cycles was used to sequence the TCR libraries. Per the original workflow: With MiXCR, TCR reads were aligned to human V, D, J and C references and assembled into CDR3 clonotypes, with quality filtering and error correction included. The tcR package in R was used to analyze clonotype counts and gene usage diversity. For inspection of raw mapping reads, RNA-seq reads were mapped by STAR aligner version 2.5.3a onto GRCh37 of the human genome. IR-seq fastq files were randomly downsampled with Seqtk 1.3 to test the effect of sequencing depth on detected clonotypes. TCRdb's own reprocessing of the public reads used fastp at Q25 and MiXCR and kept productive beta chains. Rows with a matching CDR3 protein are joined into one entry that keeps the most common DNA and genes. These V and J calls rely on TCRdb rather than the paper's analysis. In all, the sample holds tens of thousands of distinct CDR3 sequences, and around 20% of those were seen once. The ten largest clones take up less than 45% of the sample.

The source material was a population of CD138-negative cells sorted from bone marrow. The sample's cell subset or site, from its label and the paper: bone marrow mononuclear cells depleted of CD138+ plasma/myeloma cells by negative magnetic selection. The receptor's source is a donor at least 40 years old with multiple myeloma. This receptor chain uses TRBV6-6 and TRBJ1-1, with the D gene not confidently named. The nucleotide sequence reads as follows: TGTGCCAGCAGTACCCGGGGATCGAACACTGAAGCTTTCTTT. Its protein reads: CASSTRGSNTEAFF.